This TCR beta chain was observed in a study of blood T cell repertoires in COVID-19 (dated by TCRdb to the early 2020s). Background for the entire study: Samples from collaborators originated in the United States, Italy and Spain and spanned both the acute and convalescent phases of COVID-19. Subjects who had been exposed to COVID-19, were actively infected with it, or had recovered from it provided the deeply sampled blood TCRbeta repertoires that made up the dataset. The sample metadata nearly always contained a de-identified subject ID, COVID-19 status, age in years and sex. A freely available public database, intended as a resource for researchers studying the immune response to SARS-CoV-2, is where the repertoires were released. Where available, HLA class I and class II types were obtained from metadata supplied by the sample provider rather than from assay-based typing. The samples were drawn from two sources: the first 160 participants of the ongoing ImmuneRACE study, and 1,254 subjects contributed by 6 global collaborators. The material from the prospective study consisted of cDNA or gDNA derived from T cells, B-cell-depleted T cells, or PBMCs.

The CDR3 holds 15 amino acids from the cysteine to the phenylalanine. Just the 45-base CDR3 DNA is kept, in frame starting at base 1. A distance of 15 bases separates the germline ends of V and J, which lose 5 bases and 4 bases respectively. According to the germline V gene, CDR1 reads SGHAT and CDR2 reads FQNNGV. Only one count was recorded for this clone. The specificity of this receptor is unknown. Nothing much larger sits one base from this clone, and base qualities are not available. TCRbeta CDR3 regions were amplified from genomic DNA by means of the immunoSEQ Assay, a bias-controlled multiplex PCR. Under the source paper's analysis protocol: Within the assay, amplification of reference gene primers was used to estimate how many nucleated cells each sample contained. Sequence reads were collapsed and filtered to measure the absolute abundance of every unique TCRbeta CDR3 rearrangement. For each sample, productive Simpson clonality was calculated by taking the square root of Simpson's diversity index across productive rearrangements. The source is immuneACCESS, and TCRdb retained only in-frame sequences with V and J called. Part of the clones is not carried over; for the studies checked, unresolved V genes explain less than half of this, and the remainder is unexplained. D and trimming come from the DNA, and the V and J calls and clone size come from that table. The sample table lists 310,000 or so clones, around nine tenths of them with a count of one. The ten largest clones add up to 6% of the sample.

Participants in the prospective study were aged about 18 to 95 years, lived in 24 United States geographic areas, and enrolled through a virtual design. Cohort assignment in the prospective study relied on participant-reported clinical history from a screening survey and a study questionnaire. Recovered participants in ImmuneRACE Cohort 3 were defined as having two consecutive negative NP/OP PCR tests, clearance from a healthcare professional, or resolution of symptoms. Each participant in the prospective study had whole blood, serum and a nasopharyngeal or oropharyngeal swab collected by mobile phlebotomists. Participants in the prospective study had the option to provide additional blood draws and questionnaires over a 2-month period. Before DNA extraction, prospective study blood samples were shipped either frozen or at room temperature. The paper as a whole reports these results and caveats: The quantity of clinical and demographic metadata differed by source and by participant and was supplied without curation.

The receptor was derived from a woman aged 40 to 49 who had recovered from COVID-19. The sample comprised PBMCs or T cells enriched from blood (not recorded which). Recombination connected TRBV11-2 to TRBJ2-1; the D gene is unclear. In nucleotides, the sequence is TGTGCCAGCAGCCCCGGTCGGCCGGAGTACAATGAGCAGTTCTTC. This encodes CASSPGRPEYNEQFF. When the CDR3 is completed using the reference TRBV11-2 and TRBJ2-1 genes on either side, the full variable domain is EAGVAQSPRYKIIEKRQSVAFWCNPISGHATLYWYQQILGQGPKLLIQFQNNGVVDDSQLPKDRFSAERLKGVDSTLKIQPAKLEDSAVYLCASSPGRPEYNEQFFGPGTRLTVL.